The table lists the clone carrying this T cell receptor (beta chain) with a count of one. What it recognizes is unknown. These data originate in a study of multiple sclerosis patients with progressive multifocal leukoencephalopathy. Findings of the study overall: TRBV and TRBJ usage showed no common pattern when PML developed.

Described time point: before natalizumab initiation. Every listed patient previously received interferon beta; all PML patients were women. The T0 samples predate the first natalizumab infusion. Using immunoSEQ multiplex PCR, the repertoire was profiled, and TCRdb retains in-frame clones only, with some absent. This repertoire shows some 30,000 clones, 89% found once; its top ten account for over 1.3%. From germline, CDR1 is SGHTA and CDR2 FQGNSA. The CDR3 totals 16 residues. The trim removed 1 base at V and 8 bases at J, leaving 7 bases unmatched. The chain joins TRBV7-2 to TRBJ2-1; 11 bases are shared with TRBD2. The TCR comes from a human donor with multiple sclerosis. The sequencing sample was made of PBMCs. CDR3 loop: CASSLEVLAGADEQFF. The CDR3 DNA reads TGTGCCAGCAGCTTAGAGGTACTAGCGGGAGCAGATGAGCAGTTCTTC.